These T cell receptor beta chains were read from a single sample in a study of cytomegalovirus exposure and HLA in healthy donors. Generated by immunoSEQ multiplex PCR, the TCRdb table keeps only in-frame clones and is missing some. The sample shows 150,000 to 200,000 clones, approximately 82% of them seen only once. The sequencing sample was made of PBMCs. The receptor source for this set is a male donor in good health and CMV-seropositive. CDR3s include the opening cysteine and the closing phenylalanine or tryptophan. A D gene is named only where the DNA matches it firmly. Size is stated for part of the rows, as once, few or many counts, or as a class when the clone is expanded.

>-|TRBJ2-2|TRBV2|-
TGTGCCAGCACTCAGGAGGTAACCGGGGAGCTGTTTTTT
CASTQEVTGELFF
>-|TRBJ2-3|TRBV5-1|-
TGCGCCAGCAGCGTACAGGGCACAGATACGCAGTATTTT
CASSVQGTDTQYF
>-|TRBJ1-3|TRBV6-1|-
TGTGCCAGCAGCGCGGGGAGGGGCTTTGGAAACACCATATATTTT
CASSAGRGFGNTIYF
>-|TRBJ1-3|TRBV2|-
TGTGCCAGCAGTGAAGCAATGCCGTCCGGGGACACCATATATTTT
CASSEAMPSGDTIYF
>TRBD1|TRBJ1-1|TRBV7-9|-
TGTGCCAGCAGACGGACAGGGGGCACTGAAGCTTTCTTT
CASRRTGGTEAFF
>-|TRBJ2-7|TRBV5-6|-
TGTGCCAGCAGCTTCGGCAGGGGGGCCCCCTACGAGCAGTACTTC
CASSFGRGAPYEQYF
>-|TRBJ1-2|TRBV2|few
TGTGCCAGCAGGGAGTATGGCTACACCTTC
CASREYGYTF
>-|TRBJ1-1|TRBV9|once
TGTGCCAGCAGCTTAAACTCTGACAGCATGAACACTGAAGCTTTCTTT
CASSLNSDSMNTEAFF
>-|TRBJ1-4|TRBV4-3|-
TGCGCCAGCAGCCAAGATTTAGGCGGAGGGACGTATAATGAAAAACTGTTTTTT
CASSQDLGGGTYNEKLFF
>-|TRBJ2-4|TRBV6-5|few
TGTGCCAGCAGTTATTCCGGGACAAAAAACATTCAGTACTTC
CASSYSGTKNIQYF
>TRBD2|TRBJ2-5|TRBV18|-
TGTGCCAGCTCACCGTCTAGCGGGGGGGCCTCAGGAGAGACCCAGTACTTC
CASSPSSGGASGETQYF
>-|TRBJ1-2|TRBV10-3|-
TGTGCCATCGGGGGGGCATATGGCTACACCTTC
CAIGGAYGYTF
>TRBD1|TRBJ1-2|TRBV5-4|-
TGTGCCAGCAGCTTACAGGGGGCGCGATCCTATGGCTACACCTTC
CASSLQGARSYGYTF
>TRBD1|TRBJ2-2|TRBV7-2|-
TGTGCCAGCAGCTTGGGACAGGGATCAACCGGGGAGCTGTTTTTT
CASSLGQGSTGELFF
>-|TRBJ1-5|TRBV19|-
TGTGCCAGTAGTATACCCACACAGGTTAGCAATCAGCCCCAGCATTTT
CASSIPTQVSNQPQHF
>-|TRBJ1-6|TRBV5-1|-
TGCGCCAGCAGCTTGGAGAGGTCGGGGGGTTGGAATTCACCCCTCCACTTT
CASSLERSGGWNSPLHF
>-|TRBJ1-6|TRBV4-3|-
TGCGCCAGCAGCCAAGGAAATGGCGGAATTTCACCCCTCCACTTT
CASSQGNGGISPLHF
>-|TRBJ2-6|TRBV5-1|-
TGCGCCAGCAGCCTCTCTGGGGCCAACGGCCTGACTTTC
CASSLSGANGLTF
>-|TRBJ2-2|TRBV6-1|-
TGTGCCAGCAGTGAACTATCGGTAGTCGGCGGGGAGCTGTTTTTT
CASSELSVVGGELFF
>-|TRBJ1-1|TRBV11-2|-
TGTGCCAGCAGCTTACAGTTGAACACTGAAGCTTTCTTT
CASSLQLNTEAFF
>-|TRBJ2-7|TRBV10-1|-
TGCGCCAGCGCCTCAGGATCCTGGGGAGATGAGCAGTACTTC
CASASGSWGDEQYF
>-|TRBJ1-3|TRBV19|-
TGTGCCACTATAGGGGGGGCCCCTGGAAACACCATATATTTT
CATIGGAPGNTIYF
>TRBD1|TRBJ2-7|TRBV5-1|-
TGCGCCAGCAGCTTGCTGGGACAGGCGGGCGAGCAGTACTTC
CASSLLGQAGEQYF
>-|TRBJ1-2|TRBV27|-
TGTGCCAGCAGTAATCCCAGGGGCTTTGGCTACACCTTC
CASSNPRGFGYTF
>-|TRBJ1-6|TRBV10-3|-
TGTGCCATCAGTGAGTCCGATAATTCACCCCTCCACTTT
CAISESDNSPLHF
>TRBD1|TRBJ1-5|TRBV29-1|-
TGCAGCGTAGCCGGACAGGGGGGGAGGGAGCCCCAGCATTTT
CSVAGQGGREPQHF
>-|TRBJ1-4|TRBV2|-
TGTGCCAGCAGCCCCCGGAGGGACGTAAATGAAAAACTGTTTTTT
CASSPRRDVNEKLFF
>TRBD2|TRBJ2-7|TRBV27|-
TGTGCCAGCAGTTTAAGGCTAGCGGTGGCCGAGCAGTACTTC
CASSLRLAVAEQYF
>-|TRBJ1-1|TRBV19|-
TGTGCCAGTAGTATAGTTGCGGGCACGAACACTGAAGCTTTCTTT
CASSIVAGTNTEAFF
>TRBD1|TRBJ1-2|TRBV7-2|-
TGTGCCAGCAGCACCCAAGGGGACAGGGAGAAGCGCTATGGCTACACCTTC
CASSTQGDREKRYGYTF
>TRBD1|TRBJ1-1|TRBV2|once
TGTGCCAGTCGGGGACAGGAGAACACTGAAGCTTTCTTT
CASRGQENTEAFF
>-|TRBJ1-2|TRBV7-8|-
TGTGCCAGCAGCTTATTAGACACAGGGTTAGGTGGCTACACCTTC
CASSLLDTGLGGYTF
>TRBD1|TRBJ1-4|TRBV5-4|-
TGTGCCAGCAGCAATGTGCTTGACAGGGGACCTAATGAAAAACTGTTTTTT
CASSNVLDRGPNEKLFF
>-|TRBJ2-3|TRBV5-1|-
TGCGCCAGCAGCTTGGATCCTAGCTTCAGGCAGAGTACGCAGTATTTT
CASSLDPSFRQSTQYF
>-|TRBJ1-2|TRBV5-6|-
TGTGCCAGCAGCTCAGGGACAAGAAGCTACACCTTC
CASSSGTRSYTF
>TRBD2|TRBJ2-1|TRBV5-6|-
TGTGCCAGCAGCTTGTTACTAGCGGGGGGTAATGAGCAGTTCTTC
CASSLLLAGGNEQFF
>TRBD1|TRBJ2-5|TRBV18|-
TGTGCCAGCTCACCAGGGACAGACCAAGAGACCCAGTACTTC
CASSPGTDQETQYF
>TRBD1|TRBJ1-4|TRBV5-4|-
TGTGCCAGCAGCTTGGACGCGGGACAGACTAATGAAAAACTGTTTTTT
CASSLDAGQTNEKLFF
>-|TRBJ2-3|TRBV11-2|-
TGTGCCAGCAGCTCCGTAGCGGACTTCACAGATACGCAGTATTTT
CASSSVADFTDTQYF
>-|TRBJ1-5|TRBV19|-
TGTGCCAGTACTGGAAGTACTCACGAAGGCGCGGCCCAGCATTTT
CASTGSTHEGAAQHF
>-|TRBJ2-1|TRBV6-5|-
TGTGCCAGCAGTTATAGGCAGGGGCTGGCCAATGAGCAGTTCTTC
CASSYRQGLANEQFF
>TRBD1|TRBJ2-7|TRBV25-1|-
TGTGCCAGCAGGGACAGGGGGAGCGGCGAGCAGTACTTC
CASRDRGSGEQYF
>-|TRBJ2-2|TRBV7-8|-
TGTGCCAGCAGCTTAATTACGGGTGTCGGGGAGCTGTTTTTT
CASSLITGVGELFF
>TRBD2|TRBJ2-2|TRBV11-2|-
TGTGCCAGCAGCCCAGGGACTAGCGGGAACACCGGGGAGCTGTTTTTT
CASSPGTSGNTGELFF
>-|TRBJ2-2|TRBV9|-
TGTGCCAGCAGCGTAGTACAGGACCCCACCGGGGAGCTGTTTTTT
CASSVVQDPTGELFF
>TRBD1|TRBJ2-7|TRBV28|-
TGTGCCAGCAGCCGGACAGGGCTTAGCTCCTACGAGCAGTACTTC
CASSRTGLSSYEQYF